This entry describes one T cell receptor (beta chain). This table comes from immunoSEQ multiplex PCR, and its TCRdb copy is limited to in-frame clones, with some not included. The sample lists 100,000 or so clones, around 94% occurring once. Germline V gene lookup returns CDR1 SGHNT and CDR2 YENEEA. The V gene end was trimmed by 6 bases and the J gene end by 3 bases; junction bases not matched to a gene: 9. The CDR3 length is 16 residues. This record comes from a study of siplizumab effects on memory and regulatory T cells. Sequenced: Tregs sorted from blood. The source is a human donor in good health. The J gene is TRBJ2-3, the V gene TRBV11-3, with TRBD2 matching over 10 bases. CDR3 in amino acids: CASSSGLAVETDTQYF. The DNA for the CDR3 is TGTGCCAGCAGTTCCGGACTAGCGGTGGAAACAGATACGCAGTATTTT.